This T cell receptor beta chain was identified in a study of Tregs in tolerant kidney transplant recipients. J lost 3 bases, V lost 3 bases, and 10 bases had no gene match. Germline V gene lookup returns CDR1 SEHNR and CDR2 FQNEAQ (reference sequence). CDR3 length equals 17 residues. Recipients received nonmyeloablative bone marrow transplants from related graft donors, with transient mixed chimerism. Unstimulated Tregs (CD4+CD25+CD127-) and CD4+CD25- non-Tregs were sorted from PBMCs. Points on this clone: Its specificity is unknown.

General study findings and limits: Donor-specific Treg expansion exceeded global Treg expansion in tolerant patients, suggesting antigen drive. Biological reproducibility was not directly addressed, but technical replication error appeared minimal.

Assay: immunoSEQ multiplex PCR; the TCRdb copy retains only in-frame clones and omits some. The top ten clones hold roughly a sixth of a sample with 50,000 or so clones, about 92% of them seen once. The chain links TRBV7-9 to TRBJ2-5; TRBD1 aligns across 10 bases. This clonotype was sampled from a human patient who received a combined kidney and bone marrow transplant. Some T cells may be provided by the graft donor. The sequencing here drew on CD8+ T cells from blood (PBMCs), taken 12 months after the transplant. CDR3 in amino acids: CASSFGTGVKHKETQYF. The CDR3 nucleotides read TGTGCCAGCAGCTTCGGGACAGGGGTAAAGCACAAAGAGACCCAGTACTTC.